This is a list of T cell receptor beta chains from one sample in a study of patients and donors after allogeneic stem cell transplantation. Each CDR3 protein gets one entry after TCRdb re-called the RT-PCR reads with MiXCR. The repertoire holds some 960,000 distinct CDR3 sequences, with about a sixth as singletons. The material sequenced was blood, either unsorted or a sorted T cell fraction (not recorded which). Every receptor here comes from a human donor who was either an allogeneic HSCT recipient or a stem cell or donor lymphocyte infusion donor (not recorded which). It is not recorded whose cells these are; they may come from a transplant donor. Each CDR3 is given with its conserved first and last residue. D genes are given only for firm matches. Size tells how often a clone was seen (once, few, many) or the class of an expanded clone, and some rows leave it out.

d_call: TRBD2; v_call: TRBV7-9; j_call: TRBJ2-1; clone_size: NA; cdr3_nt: TGTGCCAGCAGCTTAGAGTTTCGGGGGGGGTCCTACAATGAGCAGTTCTTC; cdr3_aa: CASSLEFRGGSYNEQFF
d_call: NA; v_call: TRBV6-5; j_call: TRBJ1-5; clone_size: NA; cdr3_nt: TGTGCCAGCAGTTACGCCTTGGGCCTGGGGGATCAGCCCCAGCATTTT; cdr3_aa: CASSYALGLGDQPQHF
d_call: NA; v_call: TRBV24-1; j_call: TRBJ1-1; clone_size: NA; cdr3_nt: TGTGCCACCAGTGCGGGGGCGTACACTGAAGCTTTCTTT; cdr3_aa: CATSAGAYTEAFF
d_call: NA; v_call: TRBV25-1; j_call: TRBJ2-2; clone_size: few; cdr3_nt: TGTGCCAGCAGTGAATTTAGGGGACATACCGGGGAGCTGTTTTTT; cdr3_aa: CASSEFRGHTGELFF
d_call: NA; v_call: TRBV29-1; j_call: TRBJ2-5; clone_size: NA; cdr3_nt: TGCAGCGTTGCATCGGGGGTCCAAGAGACCCAGTACTTC; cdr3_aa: CSVASGVQETQYF
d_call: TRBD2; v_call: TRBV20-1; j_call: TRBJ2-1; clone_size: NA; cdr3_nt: TGCAGTGCTAGAAGGGCGGGAGGGCCACGGAATGAGCAGTTCTTC; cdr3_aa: CSARRAGGPRNEQFF
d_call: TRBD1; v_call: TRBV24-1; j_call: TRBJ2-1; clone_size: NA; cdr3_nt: TGTGCCACCAGTTCAGGGGGCCTCGGGACCAATGAGCAGTTCTTC; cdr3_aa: CATSSGGLGTNEQFF
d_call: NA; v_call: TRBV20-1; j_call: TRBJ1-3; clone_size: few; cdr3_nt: TGCAGTGCTAGCTGGGATAACACCATATATTTT; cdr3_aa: CSASWDNTIYF
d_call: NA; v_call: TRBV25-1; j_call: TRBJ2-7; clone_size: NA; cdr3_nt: TGTGCCAGCAGTGATACGGGAGCCTACGAGCAGTACTTC; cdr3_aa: CASSDTGAYEQYF
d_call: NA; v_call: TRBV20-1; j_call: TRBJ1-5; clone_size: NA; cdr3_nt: TGCAGTGCAACCCCAGGGAGTAGGAGCAATCAGCCCCAGCATTTT; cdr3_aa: CSATPGSRSNQPQHF
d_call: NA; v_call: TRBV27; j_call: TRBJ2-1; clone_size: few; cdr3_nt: TGTGCCAGCAGTCCCTGGGCGGCCTACAATGAGCAGTTCTTC; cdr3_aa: CASSPWAAYNEQFF
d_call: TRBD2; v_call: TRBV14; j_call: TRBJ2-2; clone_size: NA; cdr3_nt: TGTGCCAGCAGCTACCTGCGGGAGGGTGGCACCGGGGAGCTGTTTTTT; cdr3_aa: CASSYLREGGTGELFF
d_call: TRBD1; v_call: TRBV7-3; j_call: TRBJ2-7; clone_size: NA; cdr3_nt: TGTGCCAGCAGCCCAGGGGGAAGTCTTTTCGAGCAGTACTTC; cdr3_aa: CASSPGGSLFEQYF
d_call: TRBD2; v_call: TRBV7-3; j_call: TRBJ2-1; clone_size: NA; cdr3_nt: TGTGCCAGCAACCCCGGGACTACCAATGAGCAGTTCTTC; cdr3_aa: CASNPGTTNEQFF
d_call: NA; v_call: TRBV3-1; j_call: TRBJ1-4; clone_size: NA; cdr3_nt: TGTGCCAGCAGCCCCTGGACACAAACTAATGAAAAACTGTTTTTT; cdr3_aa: CASSPWTQTNEKLFF
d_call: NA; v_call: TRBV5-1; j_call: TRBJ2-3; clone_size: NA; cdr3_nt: TGCGCCAGCAGCTTTGACCACCAGGGAGATACGCAGTATTTT; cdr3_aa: CASSFDHQGDTQYF
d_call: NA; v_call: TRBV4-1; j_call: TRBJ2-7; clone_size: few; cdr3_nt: TGCGCCAGCAGCCAAGATTCGGGACATTCCTACGAGCAGTACTTC; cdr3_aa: CASSQDSGHSYEQYF
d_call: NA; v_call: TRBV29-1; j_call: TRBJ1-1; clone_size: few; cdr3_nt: TGCAGCGCCGGTGGGGGTCCCAACACTGAAGCTTTCTTT; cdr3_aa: CSAGGGPNTEAFF
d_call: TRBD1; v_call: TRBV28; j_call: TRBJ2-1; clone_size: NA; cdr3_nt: TGTGCCAGCAGTGCACGCGACAGGGACAATGAGCAGTTCTTC; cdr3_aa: CASSARDRDNEQFF
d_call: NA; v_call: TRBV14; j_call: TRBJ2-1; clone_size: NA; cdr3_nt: TGTGCCAGCAGTCAGGGACGAAGCTCCTACAATGAGCAGTTCTTC; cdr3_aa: CASSQGRSSYNEQFF
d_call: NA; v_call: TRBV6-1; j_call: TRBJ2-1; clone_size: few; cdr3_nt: TGTGCCAGCAGTAGGAACCAGGGGCATGAGCAGTTCTTC; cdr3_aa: CASSRNQGHEQFF
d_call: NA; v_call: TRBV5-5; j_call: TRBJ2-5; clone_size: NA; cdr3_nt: TGTGCCAGCAGCACCACCTTCACCGGGGCGCTGGAGACCCAGTACTTC; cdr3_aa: CASSTTFTGALETQYF